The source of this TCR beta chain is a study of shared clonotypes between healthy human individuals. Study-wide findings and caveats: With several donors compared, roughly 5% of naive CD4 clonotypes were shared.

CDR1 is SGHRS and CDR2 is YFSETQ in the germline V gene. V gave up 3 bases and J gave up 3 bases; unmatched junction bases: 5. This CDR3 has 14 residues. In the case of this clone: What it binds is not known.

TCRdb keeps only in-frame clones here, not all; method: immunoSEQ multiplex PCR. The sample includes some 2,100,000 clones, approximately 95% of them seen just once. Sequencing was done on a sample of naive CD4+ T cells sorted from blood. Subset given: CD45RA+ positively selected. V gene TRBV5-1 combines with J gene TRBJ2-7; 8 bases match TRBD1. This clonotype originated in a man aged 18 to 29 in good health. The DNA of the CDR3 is TGCGCCAGCAGCTCCCAGGGGGCGGACTACGAGCAGTACTTC. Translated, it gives CASSSQGADYEQYF.